This TCR beta chain was found in a study of cytomegalovirus exposure and HLA in healthy donors. This CDR3 contains 15 residues. CDR1 and CDR2 from the germline V gene are SNHLY and FYNNEI. V was clipped by 6 bases and J by 2 bases; unmatched bases: 6. The PCR was carried out with 60 Vbeta primers and 13 Jbeta primers. TCRdb keeps only in-frame clones here, not all; method: immunoSEQ multiplex PCR. Among about 150,000 clones listed, just under 80% were seen once. The sequenced sample consisted of PBMCs. This chain connects TRBV2 to TRBJ2-1; 8 bases match TRBD2. This TCR was recovered from a man in his thirties or forties in good health. The CDR3 here is CASRETSATYNEQFF. As DNA, the CDR3 is TGTGCCAGCAGGGAGACTAGCGCAACCTACAATGAGCAGTTCTTC.